This T cell receptor (beta chain) was profiled in a study of identifying expanded T cells in peripheral blood. Whole-study findings and limits: Variance in clone template counts between approximately two-week samples significantly increased with total template count across all healthy donors. Over two and four weeks, about 15 and 18 clones changed, versus around 1.3 between replicates.

Germline-derived CDR1 and CDR2 are SGHTA and FQGNSA. The CDR3 loop spans 14 amino acids. Trimming pared 7 bases from V and 0 bases from J, leaving 10 bases between. With regard to this clone: The target antigen is unknown.

Data came from immunoSEQ multiplex PCR; TCRdb stores just in-frame clones and leaves some out. The sample shows approximately 80,000 clones, approximately 84% of them seen only once. Collection occurred without any documented infections or immune events in donors. The clonotype was recovered from a person aged 18 to 70 in good health. The genes are TRBV7-2 and TRBJ2-1, with D unresolved. The source material was blood. CDR3 sequence (DNA): TGTGCCAGCAAAACTACGAGCTCCTACAATGAGCAGTTCTTC. It specifies CASKTTSSYNEQFF.